This TCR beta chain was sequenced during a study of blood T cell repertoires in COVID-19. About the research overall: Acute and convalescent COVID-19 specimens originated in the United States, Italy and Spain. The analysed material was cDNA or gDNA that came from T cells, B-cell-depleted T cells, or PBMCs.

Study processing details: Reference gene primers were amplified, and this amplification served to estimate nucleated cell counts. The assay was immunoSEQ multiplex PCR, and TCRdb's table has in-frame clones only and misses some. D and trimming were read from the DNA, whereas the V and J calls and clone size are those reported in that table. Among under 55,000 clones listed, roughly nine tenths were seen once. The CDR3 contains 12 residues. V trimming: 5 bases; J trimming: 7 bases; junction bases outside the gene matches: 4. Germline assignment: CDR1 MNHEY and CDR2 SMNVEV (reference sequence). The sequenced material came from peripheral blood. The chain joins TRBV27 to TRBJ1-1; TRBD1 matches at 7 bases. This receptor was obtained from a human donor in a cohort sampled during active COVID-19. The CDR3 coding sequence is TGTGCCAGCAGTACAGGGGTAGGTGAAGCTTTCTTT. This gives the protein CASSTGVGEAFF.